The 14 T cell receptor beta chains in this list originate from one sample, sequenced in a study of blood T cell repertoires in COVID-19. Some clones are missing from TCRdb's copy, which holds only in-frame ones; the method was immunoSEQ multiplex PCR. The table lists about 380,000 clones, more than 75% of them singletons. Sequencing was carried out using PBMCs or T cells enriched from blood (not recorded which). These receptors were taken from a woman younger than 35 who had recovered from COVID-19.

The CDR3 spells CASSLVGLDRELFF. The CDR3 bases are TGCGCCAGCAGCTTGGTGGGACTAGATAGGGAGCTGTTTTTT. The V and J genes are TRBV5-1 and TRBJ2-2; 8 bases line up with TRBD2. The CDR3 covers 14 residues. Germline loops: CDR1 SGHRS, CDR2 YFSETQ. V lost 0 bases, J lost 9 bases, and 4 bases stayed unmatched.

The chain uses TRBV6-5 and TRBJ1-5, with D possibly being TRBD1 (5 bases). The CDR3 is 15 amino acids. Germline lookup yields CDR1 MNHEY and CDR2 SVGAGI. The V and J ends lost 2 bases and 0 bases respectively, with 8 bases between them. CDR3 DNA: TGTGCCAGCAGTTACGGGGGGTATAGCAATCAGCCCCAGCATTTT. Translated, it gives CASSYGGYSNQPQHF.

The gene calls are TRBV7-6 and TRBJ2-1; 7 bases are a match to TRBD1. This CDR3 has 16 amino acids. V gave up 5 bases and J gave up 1 base; unmatched junction bases: 8. Germline-derived CDR1 and CDR2 are SGHVS and FNYEAQ. The CDR3 here is CASSGRTGDSYNEQFF. The CDR3, as DNA: TGTGCCAGCAGCGGCCGGACAGGAGATTCCTACAATGAGCAGTTCTTC.

The rearrangement joins TRBV9 to TRBJ1-2; D may be TRBD1 (6 bases). The CDR3 totals 16 residues. The V end lost 0 bases, the J end lost 6 bases, and 18 bases lay between the germline ends. Germline CDR1 reads SGDLS; CDR2 reads YYNGEE. The CDR3 here is CASSVGPQGPYDGYTF. The CDR3 DNA is TGTGCCAGCAGCGTAGGTCCGCAGGGGCCTTATGATGGCTACACCTTC. Variable domain in full (rest from reference TRBV9 and TRBJ1-2): DSGVTQTPKHLITATGQRVTLRCSPRSGDLSVYWYQQSLDQGLQFLIQYYNGEERAKGNILERFSAQQFPDLHSELNLSSLELGDSALYFCASSVGPQGPYDGYTFGSGTRLTVV.

The chain carries TRBV18 and TRBJ1-1; 8 bases match TRBD1. CDR1 KGHSH and CDR2 LQKENI come from the germline V gene. V was clipped by 6 bases and J by 4 bases; unmatched bases: 7. The CDR3 runs 14 residues. The CDR3 nucleotides are TGTGCCAGCTCCCGCGAGGACAGGGTCACTGAAGCTTTCTTT. Translated, it gives CASSREDRVTEAFF. The whole variable domain, remainder taken from reference TRBV18 and TRBJ1-1, is NAGVMQNPRHLVRRRGQEARLRCSPMKGHSHVYWYRQLPEEGLKFMVYLQKENIIDESGMPKERFSAEFPKEGPSILRIQQVVRGDSAAYFCASSREDRVTEAFFGQGTRLTVV.

This chain links TRBV2 with TRBJ1-1; D not resolved. CDR3 length: 11 residues. From germline, CDR1 is SNHLY and CDR2 FYNNEI. Trimming removed 8 bases at V and 1 base at J, with 5 bases between. CDR3 nucleotide sequence: TGTGCCAGCTTCAGGAACACTGAAGCTTTCTTT. Its protein product is CASFRNTEAFF.

The J gene is TRBJ1-3, the V gene TRBV5-5, with 7 bases fitting TRBD1. CDR1 and CDR2 from the germline V gene are SGHKS and YYEKEE (reference sequence). V trimming: 4 bases; J trimming: 2 bases; junction bases outside the gene matches: 3. The CDR3 is 14 residues long. This CDR3 is CASSQTGPGNTIYF. The CDR3 DNA is TGTGCCAGCAGCCAGACAGGGCCTGGAAACACCATATATTTT.

This clone was seen once. The chain couples TRBV6-5 to TRBJ1-2; D is possibly TRBD1 (5 bases). Between the trimmed V and J ends, which lost 6 bases and 10 bases, there was a span of 12 bases. From germline, CDR1 is MNHEY and CDR2 SVGAGI. The CDR3 is 11 amino acids. In nucleotides, the CDR3 is TGTGCCAGCAGCAGGGATAAGATCTACACCTTC. Amino acids: CASSRDKIYTF.

This clone was seen only once. The genes are TRBV6-5 and TRBJ1-1, with 8 bases lining up with TRBD1. From germline, CDR1 is MNHEY and CDR2 SVGAGI. CDR3 size: 14 residues. V was clipped by 5 bases and J by 5 bases; unmatched bases: 7. Here the CDR3 DNA reads TGTGCCAGCAGTCTACAGGGGGAGTGGACTGAAGCTTTCTTT. Translating it yields CASSLQGEWTEAFF.

The J gene is TRBJ2-7, the V gene TRBV6-5; D is unresolved. The germline V gene encodes CDR1 MNHEY and CDR2 SVGAGI. CDR3 length: 13 residues. Trimming shortened V by 3 bases and J by 6 bases, and 12 bases separated the two germline ends. The CDR3 region has the DNA TGTGCCAGCAGTTATCGAGCTGTTGGCGAGCAGTACTTC. Protein sequence: CASSYRAVGEQYF.

The chain is built from TRBV6-1 and TRBJ2-1; weak D call: TRBD2 (5 bases). V was shortened by 2 bases and J by 7 bases, with 18 bases between the two germline ends. The CDR3 is made up of 16 amino acids. Germline values: CDR1 MNHNS, CDR2 SASEGT. CDR3 in amino acids: CASSENFGLATNEQFF. CDR3 bases: TGTGCCAGCAGTGAAAACTTCGGTCTAGCAACGAATGAGCAGTTCTTC.

The chain recombines TRBV6-1 with TRBJ1-3; the D is unclear. CDR1 is MNHNS, CDR2 SASEGT, per germline. The CDR3 consists of 13 residues. Trimming stripped 3 bases from V and 4 bases from J, with 7 bases between. CDR3 in DNA: TGTGCCAGCAGTGAGTCCCAGGGAAACACCATATATTTT. It codes for CASSESQGNTIYF.

In this sample, this clone turned up once. V gene TRBV6-5 combines with J gene TRBJ2-5; 7 positions match TRBD1. CDR3 size: 13 residues. Trimming removed 6 bases from V and 3 bases from J; junction bases left unmatched: 4. CDR1 MNHEY and CDR2 SVGAGI come from the germline V gene. The CDR3 DNA sequence: TGTGCCAGCAGGTCAGACAGGGAAGAGACCCAGTACTTC. Translation: CASRSDREETQYF.

The sample holds one count of this clone. The chain carries TRBV23-1 and TRBJ2-4; D remains unclear. TRBV23-1 is reported as an ORF; its role is uncertain. Trimming took 2 bases from V and 0 from J, leaving 5 bases between them. The CDR3 contains 14 residues. Written as DNA, the CDR3 is TGCGCCAGCAGTCAACAGTTAGCCAAAAACATTCAGTACTTC. Protein sequence: CASSQQLAKNIQYF.